The following is a TCR beta chain sequence with its context. The antigen it recognizes is unknown. No much larger clone exists at a distance of one base, and base qualities are not known. TCR CDR3 regions were amplified from genomic DNA by multiplex PCR using the deep immunoSEQ assay. Genomic DNA extracted from each cell subset was distributed evenly over all wells of several immunoSEQ 96-well plates, and each plate served as one replicate. For sorted subsets, each replicate PCR was loaded with 200 ng genomic DNA, equivalent to some 27,000 T cell genomes. The purified libraries were quantified using a Qubit 3.0 fluorometer, sized with a Bioanalyzer 2100, and then quantified again using the KAPA Library Quantification kit. Each immunoSEQ 96-well plate was sequenced on its own single-read 150-cycle Illumina NextSeq 550 flow cell. In the original analysis: The immunoSEQ output contained only junctional sequences without quality scores, so filtering could not match that applied to full-length reads. To assign V/J genes and CDR3, sequences were annotated against IMGT germline references using PyIR, a Python wrapper for IgBLAST v1.9. Reads with weak V/J assignments (E-value above 1e-6), missing CDR3, stop codons, out-of-frame junctions, or ambiguous translated residues were removed. V3J clonotypes were defined as sequences sharing the same inferred V gene, J gene, and CDR3 amino acid sequence. Percentage overlap between repertoires was calculated by dividing the number of shared unique clonotypes by the size of the smaller repertoire. RTK rarefaction, the Chao1 estimator, and Recon v2.1 estimates of unobserved clonotypes were used to assess repertoire richness. Generation probabilities were computed with OLGA for all TCRbeta clonotypes obtained by the gDNA method from a few donors. TCRdb took over this immuneACCESS table, retaining in-frame rearrangements with V and J assigned. Such tables are incomplete; in checked studies, under half of the missing clones stem from an unresolved V gene, and the remainder is unexplained. V and J calls and clone size are copied from that table; D and trimming were computed from the DNA. The sample contains roughly 2 million clones, 95% of them found a single time. The top ten hold 0.1% to 0.15% of the sample.

Cut back by 4 bases and 1 base, the V and J ends lie 11 bases apart. Reading the germline V gene gives CDR1 SGHRS and CDR2 YFSETQ. The CDR3 spans 14 residues, from the cysteine through the phenylalanine. CDR3 DNA only is kept here, 42 bases in frame from base 1. The sample is drawn from a study of shared clonotypes between healthy human individuals (dated by TCRdb to the early 2020s). Background on the whole study: The cohort included three men and a couple of women between 18 and 49 years of age. For each donor, three plates each were used for CD4 naive and CD4 memory, two plates were used for CD8 naive, and one plate was used for CD8 memory. To estimate repertoire size and how much clonotypes are shared between individuals, the study performed deep sequencing of blood TCR repertoires from a handful of healthy adults. To increase sequencing depth and limit assay-specific biases, TCR repertoire library preparation and sequencing were carried out by different laboratories using diverse techniques. Each donor's leukapheresis produced roughly between roughly 0.9 and 9 billion PBMCs.

Overall results and qualifications from the work: Clonotypes shared by all four sorted-subset donors showed higher generation probabilities than non-shared clonotypes. The genetic and exposure-history diversity represented was limited by the small number of donors. Sampling was limited to blood, and TCR repertoires in tissue likely differ from TCR repertoires in blood. Pairwise subsampling led to the expectation that sequencing depth would affect the degree of clonotype sharing among donors. Naive subsets generally had larger estimated clonotype richness than memory subsets did. Approximately 5% of naive CD4, more than 3% of naive CD8, roughly 2.5% of memory CD4, and 0.35% to 0.4% of memory CD8 clonotypes were shared across several donors. Even with the large sequencing depth, rarefaction of the sorted-subset datasets indicated that sequencing was incomplete.

The donors were healthy, HIV-negative adults with no recently reported acute infections or vaccinations. All donors were Caucasian adults living in Nashville, Tennessee, USA. Magnetic negative selection was used to enrich CD4+ T cells, after which naive cells were positively selected on CD45RA and the negative fraction became the memory subset. Blood was collected by leukapheresis, and PBMCs were isolated by Ficoll-Histopaque density gradient centrifugation and then cryopreserved in liquid nitrogen vapor phase. Purity and quantity of every magnetically sorted T cell population were checked by analytical flow cytometry. Each sorted fraction had its genomic DNA isolated and then quantified by UV absorbance on a Nanodrop 2000c.

This sequence uses TRBV5-1 and TRBJ1-1; perhaps TRBD1 is the D gene, with 6 bases matching. Sequences were obtained from naive CD4+ T cells sorted from blood. Taken with the paper, the label for cell subset or site translates to: CD45RA+ positively selected. This clonotype was sampled from a man younger than 35 in good health. The CDR3 in this case is CASSRETGNTEAFF. The sequenced DNA is TGCGCCAGCAGCAGAGAGACAGGGAACACTGAAGCTTTCTTT.